This TCR beta chain came from a study of shared clonotypes between healthy human individuals (dated by TCRdb to the early 2020s). In terms of the full investigation: A couple of women and a few men aged 18 to 49 years were included in the cohort. Between about 0.85 and 10 billion PBMCs per donor were obtained by leukapheresis. Libraries were prepared and TCR repertoires were sequenced by different laboratories using diverse techniques, in order to increase sequencing depth and limit assay-specific biases. For each donor, three plates each were used for CD4 naive and CD4 memory, two plates were used for CD8 naive, and one plate was used for CD8 memory. The study deeply sequenced blood TCR repertoires of about 5 healthy adults to estimate repertoire size and the extent of clonotype sharing between individuals. General findings and caveats noted by the study authors: Compared with non-shared clonotypes, clonotypes shared by all four sorted-subset donors had higher generation probabilities. Because the study included only a small number of donors, the genetic and exposure-history diversity represented was limited. Larger estimated clonotype richness was generally found for naive subsets than for memory subsets. Even with the large sequencing depth, rarefaction of the sorted-subset datasets indicated that sequencing was incomplete. Based on pairwise subsampling, the degree of clonotype sharing among donors was expected to be affected by sequencing depth. Sampling was restricted to blood, and TCR repertoires in tissue are likely to differ from TCR repertoires in blood. Around 5% of naive CD4, around 3.6% of naive CD8, 2% to 2.5% of memory CD4, and 0.4% of memory CD8 clonotypes were shared across several donors.

TCR CDR3 regions were amplified from genomic DNA by multiplex PCR using the deep immunoSEQ assay. Extracted genomic DNA from each cell subset was distributed evenly across all wells of several immunoSEQ 96-well plates, and each plate was treated as a replicate. For sorted subsets, each replicate PCR was loaded with 200 ng genomic DNA, equivalent to roughly 30,000 T cell genomes. The purified libraries were quantified using a Qubit 3.0 fluorometer, sized with a Bioanalyzer 2100, and then quantified again using the KAPA Library Quantification kit. A separate single-read 150-cycle Illumina NextSeq 550 flow cell was used to sequence each immunoSEQ 96-well plate. The paper's processing steps were these. Because only junctional sequences without quality scores were contained in the immunoSEQ output, filtering matching that applied to full-length reads could not be performed. To assign V/J genes and CDR3, sequences were annotated using PyIR, a Python wrapper for IgBLAST v1.9, with IMGT germline references. Reads were removed for weak V/J assignments (E-value above 1e-6), missing CDR3, stop codons, out-of-frame junctions, or ambiguous translated residues. V3J clonotypes were defined as sequences sharing the same inferred V gene, J gene, and CDR3 amino acid sequence. To compute the percentage overlap between repertoires, the number of shared unique clonotypes was divided by the size of the smaller repertoire. RTK rarefaction, the Chao1 estimator, and Recon v2.1 estimates of unobserved clonotypes were used to assess repertoire richness. Generation probabilities were computed with OLGA for all TCRbeta clonotypes obtained by the gDNA method from a few donors. TCRdb mirrors the immuneACCESS table, restricted to in-frame sequences. Some clones are absent from its copies; in checked studies, under half trace to an unresolved V gene, and the reason for the others is unknown. V, J and clone size reflect that table, while D and trimming were determined from the DNA. This sample lists hundreds of thousands of clones; around four fifths were detected once. The ten largest clones capture roughly 1.9% of the sample.

The donors were healthy, HIV-negative adults who had no recently reported acute infections or vaccinations. Only Caucasian adults living in Nashville, Tennessee, USA were represented among the donors. CD4+ T cells were enriched by magnetic negative selection; naive cells were then positively selected on CD45RA, and the negative fraction formed the memory subset. Blood was obtained by leukapheresis, after which PBMCs were separated by Ficoll-Histopaque density gradient centrifugation and cryopreserved in liquid nitrogen vapor phase. Analytical flow cytometry was used to check the purity and quantity of each magnetically sorted T cell population. Genomic DNA was isolated from every sorted fraction and measured by UV absorbance on a Nanodrop 2000c. About this clone: The specificity of this receptor is unknown. No base qualities exist here, and no much larger clone lies one base off it.

Trimming removed 7 bases from V and 0 bases from J, leaving 15 bases between the germline ends. Including cysteine and phenylalanine, the CDR3 has 16 amino acids. Of the read, only the CDR3 DNA is kept; its 48 bases are in frame from base 1. According to the germline V gene (reference sequence), CDR1 reads MNHNY and CDR2 reads SVGAGI. The clonotype originates from a woman in her twenties or thirties in good health. The sequenced sample was memory CD4+ T cells sorted from blood. In light of the paper, this sample's cell subset or site label describes: CD45RA-negative fraction. Recombination linked TRBV6-6 to TRBJ2-2; the D segment could be TRBD1, given 6 matching bases. The DNA sequence follows: TGTGCCAGCATTTCAGGGGCAAGCGCGAACACCGGGGAGCTGTTTTTT. Translation gives CASISGASANTGELFF.